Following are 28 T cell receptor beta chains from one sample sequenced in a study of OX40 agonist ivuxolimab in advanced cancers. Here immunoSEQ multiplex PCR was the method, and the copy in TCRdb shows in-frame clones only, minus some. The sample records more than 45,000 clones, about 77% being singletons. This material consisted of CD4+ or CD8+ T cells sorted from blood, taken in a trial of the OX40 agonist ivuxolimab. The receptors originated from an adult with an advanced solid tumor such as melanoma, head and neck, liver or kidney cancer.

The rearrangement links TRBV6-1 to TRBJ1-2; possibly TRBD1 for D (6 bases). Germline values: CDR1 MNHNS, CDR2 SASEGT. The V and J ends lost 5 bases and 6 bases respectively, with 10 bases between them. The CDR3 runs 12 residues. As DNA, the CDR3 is TGTGCCAGCAGTCCCGGACAGCATGGCTACACCTTC. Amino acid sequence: CASSPGQHGYTF.

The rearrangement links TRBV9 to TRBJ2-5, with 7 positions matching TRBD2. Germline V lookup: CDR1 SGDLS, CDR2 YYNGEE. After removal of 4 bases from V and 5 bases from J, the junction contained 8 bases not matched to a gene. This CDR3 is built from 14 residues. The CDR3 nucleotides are TGTGCCAGCAGCTTCCAGGGAGGGTGGGAGACCCAGTACTTC. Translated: CASSFQGGWETQYF.

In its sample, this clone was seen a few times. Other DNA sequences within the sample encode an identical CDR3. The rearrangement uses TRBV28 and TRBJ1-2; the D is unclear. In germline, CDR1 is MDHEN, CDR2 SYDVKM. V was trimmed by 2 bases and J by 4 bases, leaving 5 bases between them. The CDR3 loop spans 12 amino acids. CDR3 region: CASSLGSYGYTF. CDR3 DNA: TGTGCCAGCAGTTTAGGTAGCTATGGCTACACCTTC.

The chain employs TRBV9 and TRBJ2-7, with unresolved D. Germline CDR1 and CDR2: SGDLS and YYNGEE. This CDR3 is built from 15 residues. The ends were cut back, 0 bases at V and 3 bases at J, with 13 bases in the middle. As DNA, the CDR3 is TGTGCCAGCAGCGTAGGGCTAGGCGGACGCTACGAGCAGTACTTC. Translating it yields CASSVGLGGRYEQYF.

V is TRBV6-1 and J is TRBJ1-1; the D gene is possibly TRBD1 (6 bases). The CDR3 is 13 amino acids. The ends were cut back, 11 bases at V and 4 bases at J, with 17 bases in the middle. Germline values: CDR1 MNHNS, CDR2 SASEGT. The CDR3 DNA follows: TGTGCCGCGGACAGAAGCCTTCGCACTGAAGCTTTCTTT. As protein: CAADRSLRTEAFF.

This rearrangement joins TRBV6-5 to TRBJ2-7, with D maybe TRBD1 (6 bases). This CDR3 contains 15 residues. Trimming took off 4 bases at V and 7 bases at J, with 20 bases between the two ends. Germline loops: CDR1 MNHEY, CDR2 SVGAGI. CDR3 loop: CASSSIPGQPGEQYF. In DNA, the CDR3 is TGTGCCAGCAGTTCCATTCCGGGACAACCAGGGGAGCAGTACTTC.

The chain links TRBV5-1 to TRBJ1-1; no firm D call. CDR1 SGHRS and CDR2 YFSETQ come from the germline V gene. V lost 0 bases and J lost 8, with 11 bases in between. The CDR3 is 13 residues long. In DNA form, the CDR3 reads TGCGCCAGCAGCTTGGCCACCCCCCAAGAAGCTTTCTTT. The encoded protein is CASSLATPQEAFF. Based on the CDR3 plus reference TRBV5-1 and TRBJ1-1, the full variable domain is KAGVTQTPRYLIKTRGQQVTLSCSPISGHRSVSWYQQTPGQGLQFLFEYFSETQRNKGNFPGRFSGRQFSNSRSEMNVSTLELGDSALYLCASSLATPQEAFFGQGTRLTVV.

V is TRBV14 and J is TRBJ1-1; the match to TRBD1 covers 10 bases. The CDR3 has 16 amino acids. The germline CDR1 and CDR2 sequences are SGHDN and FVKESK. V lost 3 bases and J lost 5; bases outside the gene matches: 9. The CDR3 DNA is TGTGCCAGCAGCCACAGAGCCGGGACAGGGGTAACTGAAGCTTTCTTT. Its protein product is CASSHRAGTGVTEAFF.

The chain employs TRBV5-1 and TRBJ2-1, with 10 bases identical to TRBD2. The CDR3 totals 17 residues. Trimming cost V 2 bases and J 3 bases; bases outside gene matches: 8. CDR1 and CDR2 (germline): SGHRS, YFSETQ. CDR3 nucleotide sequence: TGCGCCAGCAGCTTTCCACGGAAGCGGGAGGGCTACAATGAGCAGTTCTTC. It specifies CASSFPRKREGYNEQFF.

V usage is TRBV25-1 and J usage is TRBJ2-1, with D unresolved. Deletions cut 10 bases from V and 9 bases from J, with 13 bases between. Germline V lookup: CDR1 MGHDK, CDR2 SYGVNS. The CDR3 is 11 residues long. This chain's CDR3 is CATHLWGEQFF. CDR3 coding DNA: TGTGCCACCCATTTGTGGGGTGAGCAGTTCTTC.

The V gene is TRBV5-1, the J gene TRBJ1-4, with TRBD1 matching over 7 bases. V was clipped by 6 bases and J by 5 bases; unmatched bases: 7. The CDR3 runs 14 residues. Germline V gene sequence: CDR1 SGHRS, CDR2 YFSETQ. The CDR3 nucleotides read TGCGCCAGCACGCGGGACAGTCAGAATGAAAAACTGTTTTTT. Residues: CASTRDSQNEKLFF.

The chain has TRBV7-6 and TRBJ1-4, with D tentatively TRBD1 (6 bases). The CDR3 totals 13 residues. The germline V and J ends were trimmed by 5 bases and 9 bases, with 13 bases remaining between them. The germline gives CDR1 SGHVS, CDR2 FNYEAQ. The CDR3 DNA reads TGTGCCAGCAGCCCTGCACAGGGCCAAAAACTGTTTTTT. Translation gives CASSPAQGQKLFF.

CDR3: CASSLVGPGGGRAVEQYF. As DNA, the CDR3 is TGTGCCAGCAGTTTAGTCGGCCCGGGGGGTGGGAGGGCCGTGGAGCAGTACTTC. V is TRBV27 and J is TRBJ2-7; 7 positions agree with TRBD2. This CDR3 region has 18 residues. The junction had 20 bases not matched to a gene; V was cut back by 2 bases and J by 7 bases. Germline CDR1 reads MNHEY; CDR2 reads SMNVEV (reference sequence).

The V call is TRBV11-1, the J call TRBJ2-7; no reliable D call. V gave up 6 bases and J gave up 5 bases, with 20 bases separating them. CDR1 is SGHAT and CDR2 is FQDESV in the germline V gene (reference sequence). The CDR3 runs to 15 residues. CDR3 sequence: CASSHASLVGHEQYF. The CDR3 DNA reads TGTGCCAGCAGTCACGCAAGCCTGGTCGGCCACGAGCAGTACTTC.

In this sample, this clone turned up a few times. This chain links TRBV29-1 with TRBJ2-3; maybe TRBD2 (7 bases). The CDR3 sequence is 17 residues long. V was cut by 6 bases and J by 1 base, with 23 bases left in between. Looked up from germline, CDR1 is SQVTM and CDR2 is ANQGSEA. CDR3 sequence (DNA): TGCAGCGTGGGCGGGGGCGTGGGGGCTTTGCGCACAGATACGCAGTATTTT. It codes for CSVGGGVGALRTDTQYF.

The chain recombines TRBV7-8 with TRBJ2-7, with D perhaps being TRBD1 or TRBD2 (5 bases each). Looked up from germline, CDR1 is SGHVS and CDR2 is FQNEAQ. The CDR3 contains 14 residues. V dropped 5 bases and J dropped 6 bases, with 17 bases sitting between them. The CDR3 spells CASSPSRGWTEQYF. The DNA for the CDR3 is TGTGCCAGCAGCCCTAGCCGGGGCTGGACCGAGCAGTACTTC. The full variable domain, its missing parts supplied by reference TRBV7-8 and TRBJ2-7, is GAGVSQSPRYKVAKRGQDVALRCDPISGHVSLFWYQQALGQGPEFLTYFQNEAQLDKSGLPSDRFFAERPEGSVSTLKIQRTQQEDSAVYLCASSPSRGWTEQYFGPGTRLTVT.

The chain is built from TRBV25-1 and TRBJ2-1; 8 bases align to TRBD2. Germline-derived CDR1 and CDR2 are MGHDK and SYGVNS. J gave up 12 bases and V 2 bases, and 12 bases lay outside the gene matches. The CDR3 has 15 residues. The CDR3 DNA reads TGTGCCAGCAGTGAAACGAGACCGTTTAGCGGGGCGCAGTTCTTC. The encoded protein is CASSETRPFSGAQFF.

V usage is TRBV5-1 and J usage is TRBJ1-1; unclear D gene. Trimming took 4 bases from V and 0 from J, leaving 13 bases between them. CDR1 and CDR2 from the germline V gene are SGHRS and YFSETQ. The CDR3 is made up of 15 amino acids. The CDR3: CASSPGTRMNTEAFF. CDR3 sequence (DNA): TGCGCCAGCAGCCCCGGCACAAGGATGAACACTGAAGCTTTCTTT. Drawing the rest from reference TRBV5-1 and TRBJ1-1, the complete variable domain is KAGVTQTPRYLIKTRGQQVTLSCSPISGHRSVSWYQQTPGQGLQFLFEYFSETQRNKGNFPGRFSGRQFSNSRSEMNVSTLELGDSALYLCASSPGTRMNTEAFFGQGTRLTVV.

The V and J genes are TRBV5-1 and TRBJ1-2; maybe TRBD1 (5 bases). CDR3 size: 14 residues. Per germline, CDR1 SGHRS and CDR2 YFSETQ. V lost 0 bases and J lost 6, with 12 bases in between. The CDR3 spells CASSLGAGTDGYTF. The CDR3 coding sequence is TGCGCCAGCAGCTTGGGTGCTGGGACGGATGGCTACACCTTC.

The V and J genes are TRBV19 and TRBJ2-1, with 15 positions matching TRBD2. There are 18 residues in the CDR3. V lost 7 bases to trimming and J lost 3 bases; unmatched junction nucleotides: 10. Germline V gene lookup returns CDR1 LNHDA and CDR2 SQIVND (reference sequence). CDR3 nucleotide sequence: TGTGCCAGTACCCCCCGGACTAGCGGGAGGGCCCGCTACAATGAGCAGTTCTTC. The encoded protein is CASTPRTSGRARYNEQFF.

Here the CDR3 reads CASSPKGERSPLHF. The CDR3, as DNA: TGTGCCAGCAGCCCGAAAGGGGAACGATCACCCCTCCACTTT. The chain recombines TRBV2 with TRBJ1-6; maybe TRBD1 (5 bases). Per germline, CDR1 SNHLY and CDR2 FYNNEI. The CDR3 has 14 amino acids. The V and J ends lost 6 bases and 10 bases respectively, with 16 bases between them.

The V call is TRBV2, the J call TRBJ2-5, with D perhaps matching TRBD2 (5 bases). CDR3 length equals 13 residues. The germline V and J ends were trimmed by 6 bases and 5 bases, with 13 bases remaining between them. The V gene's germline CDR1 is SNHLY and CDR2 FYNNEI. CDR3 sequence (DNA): TGTGCCAGCAGCGAACTAGTGTGGGAGACCCAGTACTTC. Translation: CASSELVWETQYF.

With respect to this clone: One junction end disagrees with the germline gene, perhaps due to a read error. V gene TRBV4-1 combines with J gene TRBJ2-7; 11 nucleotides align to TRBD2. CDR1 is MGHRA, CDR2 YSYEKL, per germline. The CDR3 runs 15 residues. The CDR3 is CVSSFSGRAQYEQYF. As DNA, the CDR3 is TGCGTCAGCAGTTTTAGCGGGAGGGCCCAGTACGAGCAGTACTTC.

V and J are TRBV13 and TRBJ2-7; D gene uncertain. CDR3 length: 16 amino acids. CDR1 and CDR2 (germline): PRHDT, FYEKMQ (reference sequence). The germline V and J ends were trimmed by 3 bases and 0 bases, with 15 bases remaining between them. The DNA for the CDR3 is TGTGCCAGCAGCTTTCGGACGGCCGTTAGCTCCTACGAGCAGTACTTC. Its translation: CASSFRTAVSSYEQYF. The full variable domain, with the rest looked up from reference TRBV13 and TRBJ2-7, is AAGVIQSPRHLIKEKRETATLKCYPIPRHDTVYWYQQGPGQDPQFLISFYEKMQSDKGSIPDRFSAQQFSDYHSELNMSSLELGDSALYFCASSFRTAVSSYEQYFGPGTRLTVT.

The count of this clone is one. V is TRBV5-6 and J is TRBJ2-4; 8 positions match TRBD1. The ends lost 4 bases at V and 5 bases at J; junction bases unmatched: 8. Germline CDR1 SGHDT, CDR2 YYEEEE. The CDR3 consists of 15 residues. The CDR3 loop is CASSKDRAGENIQYF. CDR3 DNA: TGTGCCAGCAGCAAGGACAGGGCAGGCGAAAACATTCAGTACTTC.

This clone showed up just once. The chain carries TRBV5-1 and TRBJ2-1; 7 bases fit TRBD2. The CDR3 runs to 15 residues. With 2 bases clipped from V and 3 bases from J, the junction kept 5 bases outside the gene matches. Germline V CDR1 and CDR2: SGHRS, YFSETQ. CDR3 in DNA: TGCGCCAGCAGCTTTACCGGGACTAACTACAATGAGCAGTTCTTC. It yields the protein CASSFTGTNYNEQFF.

The CDR3 DNA reads TGTGCCAGCGGCACAGGGAAATTTAGAGTTGGCTACACCTTC. This encodes CASGTGKFRVGYTF. The chain recombines TRBV6-1 with TRBJ1-2; the D gene is possibly TRBD1 (6 bases). The CDR3 spans 14 residues. Deletions cut 8 bases from V and 7 bases from J, with 20 bases between. Germline V gene data show CDR1 as MNHNS and CDR2 as SASEGT.

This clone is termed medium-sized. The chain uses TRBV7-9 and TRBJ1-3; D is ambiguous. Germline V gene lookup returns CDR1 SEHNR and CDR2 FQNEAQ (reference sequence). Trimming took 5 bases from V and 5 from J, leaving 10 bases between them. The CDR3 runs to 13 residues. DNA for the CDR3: TGTGCCAGCAGCGAATTCCTCAGAAACACCATATATTTT. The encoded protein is CASSEFLRNTIYF.